This TCR beta chain originates from a study of CD8 T cells in ankylosing spondylitis. In regard to this clonotype: Its cognate antigen is unknown.

Molecular-barcoded quantitative 5'-RACE produced these TCR beta libraries. TCRdb called the 5' RACE reads again in MiXCR, with one record for every CDR3 protein. The sample includes 670,000 or so distinct CDR3 sequences, roughly 20% of them seen just once. Study results and caveats: Ankylosing spondylitis blood seemed to carry a telltale TCR beta motif made of roughly 8 highly homologous variants.

The germline V gene has CDR1 MNHNS and CDR2 SASEGT. The CDR3 is 13 residues long. Trimming pared 6 bases from V and 2 bases from J, leaving 11 bases between. Sequenced: blood, either unsorted or a sorted T cell fraction (not recorded which). V and J are TRBV6-1 and TRBJ2-7; tentative D call: TRBD1 (5 bases). The source is a male donor with ankylosing spondylitis. The CDR3 reads CASSDSYAYEQYF. CDR3 nucleotide sequence: TGTGCCAGCAGCGACAGTTATGCCTACGAGCAGTACTTC.